These T cell receptor beta chains were read from a single sample in a study of blood T cell repertoires in COVID-19. Profiling relied on immunoSEQ multiplex PCR, and the TCRdb table lists in-frame clones only, not all of them. The data show 75,000 to 95,000 clones, about 70% seen once. The sequenced sample was peripheral blood. These receptor sequences come from a woman aged 55-75 years in a cohort sampled during active or convalescent COVID-19. Both conserved end residues are part of each CDR3. D genes are given only for firm matches. A clone size is listed for some rows: how often the clone was seen (once, few, many), or a class if it is expanded.

j_call cdr3_length d_call v_call clone_size cdr3_aa cdr3_nt
TRBJ2-7 15 TRBD1 TRBV5-1 - CASSFGGQVAYEQYF TGCGCCAGCAGCTTCGGGGGACAGGTGGCCTACGAGCAGTACTTC
TRBJ2-2 15 TRBD2 TRBV28 - CASSFRGVGPGELFF TGTGCCAGCAGCTTTCGGGGGGTCGGGCCCGGGGAGCTGTTTTTT
TRBJ1-2 13 TRBD1 TRBV7-2 - CASGNRDRGGYTF TGTGCCAGCGGGAACCGGGACAGGGGTGGCTACACCTTC
TRBJ1-2 13 TRBD1 TRBV29-1 few CSVDQGGGYGYTF TGCAGCGTCGATCAGGGGGGCGGGTATGGCTACACCTTC
TRBJ2-5 16 TRBD2 TRBV24-1 - CATTRLAGDSQETQYF TGTGCCACCACTCGACTAGCGGGAGACTCCCAAGAGACCCAGTACTTC
TRBJ2-6 15 - TRBV7-3 - CASSLGGDGANVLTF TGTGCCAGCAGCTTAGGAGGGGATGGGGCCAACGTCCTGACTTTC
TRBJ1-2 15 TRBD1 TRBV5-1 - CASRTKDRDLHGYTF TGCGCCAGCAGGACTAAGGACAGGGACCTGCATGGCTACACCTTC
TRBJ2-1 13 - TRBV2 - CASSEGGGDEQFF TGTGCCAGCAGTGAAGGGGGAGGTGATGAGCAGTTCTTC
TRBJ2-1 16 TRBD2 TRBV7-9 - CASSPLAGGRFHEQFF TGTGCCAGCAGCCCCTTAGCGGGGGGAAGGTTCCATGAGCAGTTCTTC
TRBJ1-2 12 - TRBV18 - CASSTTGTGYTF TGTGCCAGCTCAACGACAGGAACCGGCTACACCTTC
TRBJ1-2 14 TRBD1 TRBV6-5 - CASSRSQGPYGYTF TGTGCCAGCAGCCGGTCACAGGGGCCCTATGGCTACACCTTC
TRBJ1-4 12 - TRBV12-3/TRBV12-4 - CASSPAIEKLFF TGTGCCAGCAGTCCAGCGATCGAAAAACTGTTTTTT
TRBJ2-5 15 TRBD2 TRBV19 - CASSKWTSGEETQYF TGTGCCAGTAGTAAGTGGACTAGCGGGGAAGAGACCCAGTACTTC
TRBJ2-7 15 - TRBV6-2/TRBV6-3 - CASSYKLRSSYEQYF TGTGCCAGCAGTTACAAGTTGCGGAGCTCCTACGAGCAGTACTTC
TRBJ1-2 14 TRBD1 TRBV5-4 - CASSFDRGFYGYTF TGTGCCAGCAGTTTCGACAGGGGGTTCTATGGCTACACCTTC
TRBJ1-5 15 TRBD1 TRBV27 - CASSQTGGLNQPQHF TGTGCCAGCAGCCAGACAGGGGGATTGAATCAGCCCCAGCATTTT
TRBJ2-7 16 TRBD2 TRBV4-2 - CASSPGVIAGDHEQYF TGTGCCAGCAGCCCCGGGGTGATAGCGGGGGACCACGAGCAGTACTTC
TRBJ2-2 16 TRBD2 TRBV6-2/TRBV6-3 once CASSYRLAGSTGELFF TGTGCCAGCAGTTACCGACTAGCGGGGAGTACCGGGGAGCTGTTTTTT
TRBJ1-1 16 - TRBV5-1 - CASSLDHGRRNTEAFF TGCGCCAGCAGCTTGGATCATGGTCGGAGGAACACTGAAGCTTTCTTT
TRBJ1-1 15 - TRBV10-1 - CASTRGGGPLAEAFF TGCGCCAGCACTCGGGGAGGGGGGCCTCTCGCTGAAGCTTTCTTT
TRBJ1-4 14 - TRBV7-9 once CASSLYGGNEKLFF TGTGCCAGCAGCTTATATGGCGGGAATGAAAAACTGTTTTTT
TRBJ1-1 15 - TRBV15 - CATSGNSKRNTEAFF TGTGCCACCAGCGGAAACAGTAAAAGGAACACTGAAGCTTTCTTT
TRBJ1-2 12 - TRBV29-1 few CSSSTRTAGYTF TGCAGTTCCTCGACCCGGACAGCTGGCTACACCTTC
TRBJ1-1 14 TRBD1 TRBV5-6 - CASSLGTGHTEAFF TGTGCCAGCAGCTTGGGGACAGGGCACACTGAAGCTTTCTTT
TRBJ1-6 15 TRBD1 TRBV14 few CASSHRQGVRSPLHF TGTGCCAGCAGCCACAGACAGGGGGTTAGGTCACCCCTCCACTTT